Below, 9 T cell receptor beta chains from the same sample are listed, as sequenced in a study of T cell repertoires in cytomegalovirus infection. TCRdb independently ran MiXCR on the reads; one entry per CDR3 protein. The repertoire includes about 740,000 distinct CDR3 sequences, approximately 40% of them detected once, and more than 2.5% sits in the top ten. The material sequenced was PBMCs. These receptors originate from a human donor in good health (CMV status not recorded). Some clones in this sample may be carry-over from other donors' samples.

The table lists this clonotype with a few counts. This chain's CDR3 is CASSFNPGLTGELFF. In DNA form, the CDR3 reads TGTGCCAGCAGCTTTAACCCTGGGCTCACCGGGGAGCTGTTTTTT. The chain recombines TRBV7-3 with TRBJ2-2; D unresolved. V was pared by 3 bases and J by 4 bases, with 12 bases between. The CDR3 consists of 15 residues. Germline lookup yields CDR1 SGHTA and CDR2 FQGTGA.

The chain recombines TRBV5-4 with TRBJ2-1; D remains unclear. The CDR3 totals 11 residues. V was cut by 4 bases and J by 9 bases, with 8 bases left in between. Germline CDR1 is SGHNT and CDR2 is YYREEE (reference sequence). The CDR3 here is CASSRFGEQFF. The CDR3 bases are TGTGCCAGCAGCCGTTTCGGTGAGCAGTTCTTC. Full variable domain (rest looked up from reference TRBV5-4 and TRBJ2-1): ETGVTQSPTHLIKTRGQQVTLRCSSQSGHNTVSWYQQALGQGPQFIFQYYREEENGRGNFPPRFSGLQFPNYSSELNVNALELDDSALYLCASSRFGEQFFGPGTRLTVL.

The chain has TRBV19 and TRBJ1-1; no clear D gene. The CDR3 is 15 residues long. Trimming shortened V by 7 bases and J by 0 bases, and 15 bases separated the two germline ends. Germline V gives CDR1 LNHDA, CDR2 SQIVND (reference sequence). CDR3 loop: CASKKVLIMNTEAFF. As DNA, the CDR3 is TGTGCCAGTAAGAAAGTACTAATTATGAACACTGAAGCTTTCTTT.

In regard to this clonotype: Its ends do not fully match the called genes, so a read error is possible. The CDR3 nucleotides read TGTGCCAGCTCACAACTCCCGGGCCCGTCTGTCTTC. Amino acid sequence: CASSQLPGPSVF. V usage is TRBV18 and J usage is TRBJ2-1; D is ambiguous. CDR1 and CDR2 (germline): KGHSH, LQKENI. The CDR3 is made up of 12 amino acids.

V is TRBV6-8 and J is TRBJ2-1, with D uncertain. The CDR3 totals 14 residues. CDR1 and CDR2 from the germline V gene are MNHGY and SAAAGT. Deletions cut 9 bases from V and 0 bases from J, with 12 bases between. The CDR3 bases are TGTGCCAGTGCACGCGACCCCTCCTACAATGAGCAGTTCTTC. Translated, it gives CASARDPSYNEQFF.

This clonotype was observed many times. This chain links TRBV7-2 with TRBJ1-5; no reliable D call. The length of the CDR3 is 13 residues. The germline gives CDR1 SGHTA, CDR2 FQGNSA. V lost 0 bases and J lost 4, with 4 bases in between. CDR3 region: CASSLAPNQPQHF. CDR3 in DNA: TGTGCCAGCAGCTTAGCCCCTAATCAGCCCCAGCATTTT.

The V and J genes are TRBV12-3 or TRBV12-4 and TRBJ2-1, with TRBD2 matching 11 bases. This CDR3 contains 16 residues. V gave up 3 bases and J gave up 9 bases; unmatched junction bases: 10. The CDR3: CASSFSASGGRGEQFF. CDR3 nucleotides: TGTGCCAGCAGTTTTTCTGCTAGCGGGGGGCGGGGTGAGCAGTTCTTC.

V usage is TRBV6-1 and J usage is TRBJ1-1; a possible D gene is TRBD1 (5 bases). The CDR3 has 14 amino acids. Trimming removed 2 bases from V and 5 bases from J, with 12 bases in between. Germline CDR1 and CDR2: MNHNS and SASEGT. The CDR3 coding sequence is TGTGCCAGCAGTGAATGGGGCCAGAGGACTGAAGCTTTCTTT. Its protein is CASSEWGQRTEAFF.

The gene calls are TRBV27 and TRBJ2-6; 7 nucleotides agree with TRBD2. Germline CDR1 and CDR2: MNHEY and SMNVEV (reference sequence). V shed 11 bases and J 1 base; nucleotides not matched to a gene: 17. This CDR3 is built from 18 residues. Written as DNA, the CDR3 is TGTGCCTGTTCGAGAGCGGGACCCACCCCTTCTGGGGCCAACGTCCTGACTTTC. It codes for CACSRAGPTPSGANVLTF.